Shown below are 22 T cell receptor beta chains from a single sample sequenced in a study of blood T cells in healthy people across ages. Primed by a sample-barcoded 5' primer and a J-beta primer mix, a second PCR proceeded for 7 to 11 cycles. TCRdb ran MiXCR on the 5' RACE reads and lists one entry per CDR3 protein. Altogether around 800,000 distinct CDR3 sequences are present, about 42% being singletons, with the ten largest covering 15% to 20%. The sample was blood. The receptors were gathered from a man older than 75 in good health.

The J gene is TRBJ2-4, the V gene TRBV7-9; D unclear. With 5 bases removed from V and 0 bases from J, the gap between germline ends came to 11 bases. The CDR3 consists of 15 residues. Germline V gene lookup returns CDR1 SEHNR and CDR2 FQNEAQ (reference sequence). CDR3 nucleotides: TGTGCCAGCAGCGCGGTCAACCTAGCCAAAAACATTCAGTACTTC. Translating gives CASSAVNLAKNIQYF.

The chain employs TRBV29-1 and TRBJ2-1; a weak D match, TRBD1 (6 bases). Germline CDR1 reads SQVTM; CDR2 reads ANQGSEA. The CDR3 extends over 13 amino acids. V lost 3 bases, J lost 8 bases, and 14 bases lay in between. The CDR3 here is CSVEGTKVHEQFF. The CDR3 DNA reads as TGCAGCGTTGAGGGGACAAAGGTCCATGAGCAGTTCTTC.

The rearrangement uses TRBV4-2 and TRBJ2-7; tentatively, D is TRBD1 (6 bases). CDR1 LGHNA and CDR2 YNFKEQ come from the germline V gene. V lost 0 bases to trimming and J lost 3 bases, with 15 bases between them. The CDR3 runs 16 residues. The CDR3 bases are TGTGCCAGCAGCCAAGATGTAGACAGGAATTTCTACGAGCAGTACTTC. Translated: CASSQDVDRNFYEQYF.

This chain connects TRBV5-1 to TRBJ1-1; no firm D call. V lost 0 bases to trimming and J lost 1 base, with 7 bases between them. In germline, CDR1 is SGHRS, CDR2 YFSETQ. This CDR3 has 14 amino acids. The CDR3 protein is CASSLGLENTEAFF. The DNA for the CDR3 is TGCGCCAGCAGCTTGGGACTGGAGAACACTGAAGCTTTCTTT.

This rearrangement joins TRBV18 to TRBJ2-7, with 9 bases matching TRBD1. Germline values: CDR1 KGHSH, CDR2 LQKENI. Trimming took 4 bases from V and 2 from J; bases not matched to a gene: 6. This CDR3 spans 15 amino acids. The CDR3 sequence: CASSQDRGRPYEQYF. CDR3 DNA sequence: TGTGCCAGCTCACAAGACAGGGGGAGGCCCTACGAGCAGTACTTC.

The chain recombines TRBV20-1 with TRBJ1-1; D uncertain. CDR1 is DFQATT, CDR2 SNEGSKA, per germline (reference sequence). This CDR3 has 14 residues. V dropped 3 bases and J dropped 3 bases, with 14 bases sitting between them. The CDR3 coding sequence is TGCAGTGCTAGGGCACGGGCTCTGTACACTGAAGCTTTCTTT. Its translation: CSARARALYTEAFF.

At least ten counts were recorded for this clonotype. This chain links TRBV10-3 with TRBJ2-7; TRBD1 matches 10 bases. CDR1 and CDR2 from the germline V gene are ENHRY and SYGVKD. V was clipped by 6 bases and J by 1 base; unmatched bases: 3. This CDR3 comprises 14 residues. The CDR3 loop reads CAISRDRGSYEQYF. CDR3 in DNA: TGTGCCATCAGCCGGGACAGGGGTTCCTACGAGCAGTACTTC.

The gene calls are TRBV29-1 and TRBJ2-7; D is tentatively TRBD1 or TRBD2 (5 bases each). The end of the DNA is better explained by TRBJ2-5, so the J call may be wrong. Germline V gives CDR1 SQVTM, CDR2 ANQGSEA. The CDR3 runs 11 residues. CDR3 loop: CSAGTGGTQYF. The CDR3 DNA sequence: TGCAGCGCTGGGACCGGAGGGACCCAGTACTTC.

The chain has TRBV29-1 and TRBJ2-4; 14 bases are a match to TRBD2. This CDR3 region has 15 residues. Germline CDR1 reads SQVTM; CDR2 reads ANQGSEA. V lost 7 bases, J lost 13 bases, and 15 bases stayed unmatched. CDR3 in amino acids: CSDRLAGGPYNEQYF. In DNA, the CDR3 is TGCAGCGACCGACTAGCGGGAGGGCCTTACAATGAGCAGTACTTC.

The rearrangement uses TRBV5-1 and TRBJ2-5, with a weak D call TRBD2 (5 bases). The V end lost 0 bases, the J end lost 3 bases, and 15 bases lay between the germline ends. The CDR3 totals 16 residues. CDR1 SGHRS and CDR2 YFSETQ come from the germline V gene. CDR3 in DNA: TGCGCCAGCAGCTTGGTGTTTCGGAGGCATGAAGAGACCCAGTACTTC. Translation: CASSLVFRRHEETQYF. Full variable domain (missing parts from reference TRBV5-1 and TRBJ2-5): KAGVTQTPRYLIKTRGQQVTLSCSPISGHRSVSWYQQTPGQGLQFLFEYFSETQRNKGNFPGRFSGRQFSNSRSEMNVSTLELGDSALYLCASSLVFRRHEETQYFGPGTRLLVL.

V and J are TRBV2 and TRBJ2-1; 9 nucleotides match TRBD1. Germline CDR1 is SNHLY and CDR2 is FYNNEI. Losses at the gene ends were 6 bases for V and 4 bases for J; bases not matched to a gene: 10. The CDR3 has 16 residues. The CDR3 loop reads CASRAGTGPMYNEQFF. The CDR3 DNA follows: TGTGCCAGCAGGGCCGGGACAGGGCCGATGTACAATGAGCAGTTCTTC.

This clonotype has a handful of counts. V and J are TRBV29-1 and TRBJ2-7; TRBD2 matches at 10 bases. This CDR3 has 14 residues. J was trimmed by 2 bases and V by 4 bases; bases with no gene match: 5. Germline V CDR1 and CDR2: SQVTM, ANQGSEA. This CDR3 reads CSVGGLADPYEQYF. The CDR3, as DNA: TGCAGCGTTGGAGGACTAGCGGATCCCTACGAGCAGTACTTC.

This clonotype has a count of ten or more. The DNA for the CDR3 is TGTGCCAGCAGCTTAGAGGCCCTCGGGACAGGTTACTACGAGCAGTACTTC. Protein: CASSLEALGTGYYEQYF. The genes are TRBV7-2 and TRBJ2-7; 8 bases are a match to TRBD1. V shed 1 base and J 3 bases; nucleotides not matched to a gene: 11. CDR3 length equals 17 residues. The germline V gene encodes CDR1 SGHTA and CDR2 FQGNSA. Filled out from reference TRBV7-2 and TRBJ2-7, the complete variable domain reads GAGVSQSPSNKVTEKGKDVELRCDPISGHTALYWYRQSLGQGLEFLIYFQGNSAPDKSGLPSDRFSAERTGGSVSTLTIQRTQQEDSAVYLCASSLEALGTGYYEQYFGPGTRLTVT.

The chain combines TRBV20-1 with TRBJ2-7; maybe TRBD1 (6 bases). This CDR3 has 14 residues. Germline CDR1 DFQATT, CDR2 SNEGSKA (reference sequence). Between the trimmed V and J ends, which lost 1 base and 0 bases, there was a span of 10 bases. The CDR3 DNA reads TGCAGTGCTAGAGGTGACAGGAGCTCCTACGAGCAGTACTTC. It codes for CSARGDRSSYEQYF.

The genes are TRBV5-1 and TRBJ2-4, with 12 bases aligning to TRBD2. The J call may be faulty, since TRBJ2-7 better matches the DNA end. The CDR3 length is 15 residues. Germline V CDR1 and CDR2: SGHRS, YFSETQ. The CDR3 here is CASSLTSGGYYEQYF. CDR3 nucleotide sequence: TGCGCCAGCAGCTTGACTAGCGGGGGGTACTACGAGCAGTACTTC.

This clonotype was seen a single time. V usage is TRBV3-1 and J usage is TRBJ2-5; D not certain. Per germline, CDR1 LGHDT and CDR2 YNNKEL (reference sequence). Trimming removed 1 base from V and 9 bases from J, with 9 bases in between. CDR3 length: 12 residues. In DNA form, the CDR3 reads TGTGCCAGCAGCCAAGGGGTTGATCCCCAGTACTTC. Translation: CASSQGVDPQYF.

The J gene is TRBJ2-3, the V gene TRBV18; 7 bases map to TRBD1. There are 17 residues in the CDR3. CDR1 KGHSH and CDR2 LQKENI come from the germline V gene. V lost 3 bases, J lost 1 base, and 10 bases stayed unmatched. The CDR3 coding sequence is TGTGCCAGCTCACCGCGACCTGGGACAGCCCGCACAGATACGCAGTATTTT. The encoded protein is CASSPRPGTARTDTQYF.

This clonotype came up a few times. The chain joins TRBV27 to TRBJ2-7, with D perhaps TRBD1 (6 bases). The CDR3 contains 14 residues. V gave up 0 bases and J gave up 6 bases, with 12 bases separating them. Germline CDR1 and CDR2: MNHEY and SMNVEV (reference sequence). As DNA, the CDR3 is TGTGCCAGCAGTTTATCCAGGGGCTGGAGCGAGCAGTACTTC. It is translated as CASSLSRGWSEQYF.

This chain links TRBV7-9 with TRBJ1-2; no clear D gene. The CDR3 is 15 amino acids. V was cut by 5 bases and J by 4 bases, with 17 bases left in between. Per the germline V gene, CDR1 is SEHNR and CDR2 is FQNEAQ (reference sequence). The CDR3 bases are TGTGCCAGCAGCGCCCGGACGGGCCTGGGCTATGGCTACACCTTC. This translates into CASSARTGLGYGYTF.

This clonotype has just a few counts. The CDR3 reads CASSLTIGGGNEQYF. In nucleotides, the CDR3 is TGTGCCAGCAGCTTAACAATAGGAGGTGGAAATGAGCAGTACTTC. V gene TRBV7-3 combines with J gene TRBJ2-7, with a tentative D call TRBD2 (5 bases). V lost 0 bases and J 7 bases, leaving 16 bases between the germline ends. The CDR3 is 15 residues long. The germline V gene encodes CDR1 SGHTA and CDR2 FQGTGA.

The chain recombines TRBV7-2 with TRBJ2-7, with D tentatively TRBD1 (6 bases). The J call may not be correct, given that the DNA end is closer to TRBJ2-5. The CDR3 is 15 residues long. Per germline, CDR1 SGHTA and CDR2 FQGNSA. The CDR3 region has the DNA TGTGCCACCTCGGACAGAACCAACTCCGGGGAGACCCAGTACTTC. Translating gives CATSDRTNSGETQYF.

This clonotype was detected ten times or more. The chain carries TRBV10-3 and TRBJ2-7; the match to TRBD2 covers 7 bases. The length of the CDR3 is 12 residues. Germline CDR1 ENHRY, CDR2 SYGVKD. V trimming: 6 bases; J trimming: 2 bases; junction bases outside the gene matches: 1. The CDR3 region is CAISAGAYEQYF. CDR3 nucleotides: TGTGCCATCAGCGCGGGAGCCTACGAGCAGTACTTC.